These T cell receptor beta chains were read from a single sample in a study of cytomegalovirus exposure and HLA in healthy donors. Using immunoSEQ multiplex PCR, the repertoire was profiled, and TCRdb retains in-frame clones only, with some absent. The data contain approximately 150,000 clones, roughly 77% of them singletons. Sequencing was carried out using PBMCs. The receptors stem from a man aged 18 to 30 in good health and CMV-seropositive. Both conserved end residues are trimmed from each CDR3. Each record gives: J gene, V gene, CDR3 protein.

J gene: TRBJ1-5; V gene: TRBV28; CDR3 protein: ASSGIGRRGQPQH
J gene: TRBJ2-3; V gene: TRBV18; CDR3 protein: ASLHDRNPSTDTQY
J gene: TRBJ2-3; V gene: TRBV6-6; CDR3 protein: ASRSAQGGADTQY
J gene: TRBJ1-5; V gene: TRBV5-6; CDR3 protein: ASSSGTGSTYQPQH
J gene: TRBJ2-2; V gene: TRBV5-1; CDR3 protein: ASSLEGASDTGELF
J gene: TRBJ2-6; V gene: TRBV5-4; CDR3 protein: ASSLGLDFPGANVLT
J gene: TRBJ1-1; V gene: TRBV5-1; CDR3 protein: ASSFGNRAEAF
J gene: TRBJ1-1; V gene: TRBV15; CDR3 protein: ATSRAIQGPAEAF
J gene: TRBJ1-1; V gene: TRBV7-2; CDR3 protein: ASSRTGNTEAF
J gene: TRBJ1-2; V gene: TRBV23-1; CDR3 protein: ASSHHPGVEVTYGYT
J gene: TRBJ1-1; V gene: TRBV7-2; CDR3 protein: ASSMGQGGKAF
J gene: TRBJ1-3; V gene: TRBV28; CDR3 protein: ASSLPGGNRNTIY
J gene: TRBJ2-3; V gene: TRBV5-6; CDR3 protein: ASSQAGTSGRWGTDTQY
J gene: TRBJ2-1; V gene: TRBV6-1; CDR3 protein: ASSEIANSYNEQF
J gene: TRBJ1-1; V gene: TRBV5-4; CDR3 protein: ASSAAPPDTEAF
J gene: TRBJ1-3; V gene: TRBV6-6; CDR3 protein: ASSPSTRSAGNTIY
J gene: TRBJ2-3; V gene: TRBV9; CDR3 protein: ASSHLSTDTQY
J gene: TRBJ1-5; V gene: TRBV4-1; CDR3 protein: ASSQGGNQPQH
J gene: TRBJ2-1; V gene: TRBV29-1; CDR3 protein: SVGRTSLAEQF
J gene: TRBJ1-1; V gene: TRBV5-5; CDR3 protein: ASSLPGVRTEAF
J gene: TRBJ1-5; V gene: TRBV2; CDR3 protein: ASSERSGTGRDQPQH
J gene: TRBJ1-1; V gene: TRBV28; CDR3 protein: ASRTGQANTEAF
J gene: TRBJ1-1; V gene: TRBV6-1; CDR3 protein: ASSGERQGKNTEAF
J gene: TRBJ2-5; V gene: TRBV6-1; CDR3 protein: ASSEGWGGETQY
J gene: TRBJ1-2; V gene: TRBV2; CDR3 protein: ASRPGPGDYGYT
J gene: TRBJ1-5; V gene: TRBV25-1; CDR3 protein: ASSVDRGDDQPQH
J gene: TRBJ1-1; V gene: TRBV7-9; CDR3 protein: ASSLEPVAKNTEAF
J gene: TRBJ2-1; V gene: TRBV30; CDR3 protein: AYEREGWNEQF
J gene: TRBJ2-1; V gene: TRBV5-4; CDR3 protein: ASSLPGQGSNEQF
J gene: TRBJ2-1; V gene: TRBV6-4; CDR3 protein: ASSDSGRAYNEQF
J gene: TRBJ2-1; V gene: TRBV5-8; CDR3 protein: ASSLRQPGNEQF
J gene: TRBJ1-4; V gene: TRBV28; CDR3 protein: ASRRDRGWYPWEKLF
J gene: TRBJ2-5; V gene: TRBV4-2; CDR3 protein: ASSQDLVAGGPRQETQY
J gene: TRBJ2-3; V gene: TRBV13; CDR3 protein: ASSLAGTGIDTQY
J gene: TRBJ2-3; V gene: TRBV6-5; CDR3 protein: ASRRAGRVTDTQY
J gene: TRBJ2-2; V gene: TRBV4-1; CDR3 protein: ASSQDSPSGELF
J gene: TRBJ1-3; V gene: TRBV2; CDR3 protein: ASNVDSGNTIY
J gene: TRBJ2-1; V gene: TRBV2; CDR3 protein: ASSIEEQF
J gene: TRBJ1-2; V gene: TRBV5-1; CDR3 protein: ASSSTRGDYGYT
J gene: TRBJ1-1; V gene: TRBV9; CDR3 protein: ASSVIFSAEAF
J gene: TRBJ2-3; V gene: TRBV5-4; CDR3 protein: ASSLPGQATDTQY
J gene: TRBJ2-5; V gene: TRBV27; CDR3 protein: ASSFSGSKTQY
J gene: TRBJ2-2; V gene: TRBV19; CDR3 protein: ASSSLLAGTGELF
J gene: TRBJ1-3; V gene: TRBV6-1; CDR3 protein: ASSEQAGSGNTIY
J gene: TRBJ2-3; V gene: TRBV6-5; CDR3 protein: ASSSGGRTDTQY